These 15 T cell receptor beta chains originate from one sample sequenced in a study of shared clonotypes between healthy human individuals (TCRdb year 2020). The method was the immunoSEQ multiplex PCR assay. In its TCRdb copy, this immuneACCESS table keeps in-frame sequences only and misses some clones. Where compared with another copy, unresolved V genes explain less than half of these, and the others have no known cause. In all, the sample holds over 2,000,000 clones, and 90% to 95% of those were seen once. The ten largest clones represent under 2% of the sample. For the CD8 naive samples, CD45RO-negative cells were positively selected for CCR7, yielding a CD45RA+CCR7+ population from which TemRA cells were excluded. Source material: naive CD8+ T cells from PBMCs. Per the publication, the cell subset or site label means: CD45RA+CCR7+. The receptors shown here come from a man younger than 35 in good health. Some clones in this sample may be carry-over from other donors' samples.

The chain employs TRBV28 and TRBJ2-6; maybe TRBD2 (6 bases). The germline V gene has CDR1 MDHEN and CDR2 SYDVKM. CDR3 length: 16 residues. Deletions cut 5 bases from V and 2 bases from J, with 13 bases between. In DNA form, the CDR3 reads TGTGCCAGCAGTCTGTTGGGGACTCCTGGGGCCAACGTCCTGACTTTC. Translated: CASSLLGTPGANVLTF.

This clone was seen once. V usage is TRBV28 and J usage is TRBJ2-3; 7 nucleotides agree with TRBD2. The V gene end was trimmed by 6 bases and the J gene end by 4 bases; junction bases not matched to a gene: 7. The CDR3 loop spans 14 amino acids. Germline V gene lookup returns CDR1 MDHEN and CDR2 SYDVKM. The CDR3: CASRYAGDADTQYF. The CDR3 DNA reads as TGTGCCAGCAGGTATGCGGGAGACGCAGATACGCAGTATTTT.

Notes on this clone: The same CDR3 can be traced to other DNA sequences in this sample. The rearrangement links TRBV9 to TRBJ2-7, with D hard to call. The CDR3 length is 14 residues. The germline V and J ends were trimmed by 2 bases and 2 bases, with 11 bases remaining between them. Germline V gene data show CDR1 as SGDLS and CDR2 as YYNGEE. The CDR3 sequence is CASSVGSTPYEQYF. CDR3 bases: TGTGCCAGCAGCGTGGGGTCGACTCCCTACGAGCAGTACTTC.

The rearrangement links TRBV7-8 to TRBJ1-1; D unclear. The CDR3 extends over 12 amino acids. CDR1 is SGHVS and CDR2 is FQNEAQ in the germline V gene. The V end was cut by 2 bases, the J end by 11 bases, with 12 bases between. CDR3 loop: CASSLFPGEAFF. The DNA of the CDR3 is TGTGCCAGCAGCTTATTTCCCGGTGAGGCTTTCTTT.

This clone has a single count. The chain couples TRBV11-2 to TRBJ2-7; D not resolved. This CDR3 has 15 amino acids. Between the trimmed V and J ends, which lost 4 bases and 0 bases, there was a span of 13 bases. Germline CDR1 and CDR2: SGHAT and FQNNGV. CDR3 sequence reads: CASSSNIGDSYEQYF. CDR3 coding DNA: TGTGCCAGCAGCTCCAATATCGGCGACTCCTACGAGCAGTACTTC.

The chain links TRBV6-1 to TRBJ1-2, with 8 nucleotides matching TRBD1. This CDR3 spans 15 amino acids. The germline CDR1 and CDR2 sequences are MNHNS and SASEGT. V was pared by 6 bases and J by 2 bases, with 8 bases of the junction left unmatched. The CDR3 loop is CASRSRTGLNYGYTF. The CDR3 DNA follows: TGTGCCAGCAGATCCAGGACAGGGCTAAACTATGGCTACACCTTC.

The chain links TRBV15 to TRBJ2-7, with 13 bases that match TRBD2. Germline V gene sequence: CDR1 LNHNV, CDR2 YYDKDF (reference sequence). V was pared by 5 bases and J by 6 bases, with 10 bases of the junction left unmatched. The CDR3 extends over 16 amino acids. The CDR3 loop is CATSPRPGLAGAEQYF. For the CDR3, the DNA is TGTGCCACCAGCCCCAGGCCCGGACTAGCGGGGGCCGAGCAGTACTTC. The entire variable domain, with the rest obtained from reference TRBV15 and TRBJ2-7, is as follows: DAMVIQNPRYQVTQFGKPVTLSCSQTLNHNVMYWYQQKSSQAPKLLFHYYDKDFNNEADTPDNFQSRRPNTSFCFLDIRSPGLGDTAMYLCATSPRPGLAGAEQYFGPGTRLTVT.

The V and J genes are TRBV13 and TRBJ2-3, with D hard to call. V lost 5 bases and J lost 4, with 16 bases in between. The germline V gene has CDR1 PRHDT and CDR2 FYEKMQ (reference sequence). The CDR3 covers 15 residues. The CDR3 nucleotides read TGTGCCAGCAGCCCGGGCCCCAACCCCCCAGATACGCAGTATTTT. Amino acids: CASSPGPNPPDTQYF.

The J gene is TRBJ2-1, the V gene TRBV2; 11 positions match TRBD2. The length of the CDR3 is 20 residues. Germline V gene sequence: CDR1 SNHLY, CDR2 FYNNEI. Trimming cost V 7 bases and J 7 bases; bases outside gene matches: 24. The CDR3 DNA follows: TGTGCCAGCATGAAAACCTTGCATACCGGGACTAGCGGACGGTGGAATGAGCAGTTCTTC. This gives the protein CASMKTLHTGTSGRWNEQFF.

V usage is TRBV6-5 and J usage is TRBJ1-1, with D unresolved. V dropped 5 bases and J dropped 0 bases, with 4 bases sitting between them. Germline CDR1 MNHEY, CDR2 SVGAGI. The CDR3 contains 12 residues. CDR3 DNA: TGTGCCAGCAGTGAGATGAACACTGAAGCTTTCTTT. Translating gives CASSEMNTEAFF.

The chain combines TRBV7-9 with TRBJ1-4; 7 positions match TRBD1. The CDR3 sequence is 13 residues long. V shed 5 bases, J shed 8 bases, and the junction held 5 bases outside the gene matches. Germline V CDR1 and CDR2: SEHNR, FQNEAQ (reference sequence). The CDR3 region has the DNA TGTGCCAGCAGCGCTGGGACAGCCGAAAAACTGTTTTTT. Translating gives CASSAGTAEKLFF.

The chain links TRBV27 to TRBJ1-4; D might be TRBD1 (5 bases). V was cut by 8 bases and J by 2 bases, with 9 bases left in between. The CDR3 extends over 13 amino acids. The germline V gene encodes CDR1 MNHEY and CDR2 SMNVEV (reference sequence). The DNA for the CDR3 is TGTGCCAGCGCCTGGGGGACTAATGAAAAACTGTTTTTT. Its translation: CASAWGTNEKLFF.

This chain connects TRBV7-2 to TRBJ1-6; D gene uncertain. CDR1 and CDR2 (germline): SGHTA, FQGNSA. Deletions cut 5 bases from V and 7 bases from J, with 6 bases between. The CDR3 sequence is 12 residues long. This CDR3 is CASSPSNSPLHF. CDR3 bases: TGTGCCAGCAGCCCCTCGAATTCACCCCTCCACTTT.

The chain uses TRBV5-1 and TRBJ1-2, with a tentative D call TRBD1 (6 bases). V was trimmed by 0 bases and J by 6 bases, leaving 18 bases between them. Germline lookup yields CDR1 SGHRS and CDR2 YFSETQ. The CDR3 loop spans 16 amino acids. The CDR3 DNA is TGCGCCAGCAGCTTGGCCCTATCGGGGCAGGGGCATGGCTACACCTTC. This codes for CASSLALSGQGHGYTF.

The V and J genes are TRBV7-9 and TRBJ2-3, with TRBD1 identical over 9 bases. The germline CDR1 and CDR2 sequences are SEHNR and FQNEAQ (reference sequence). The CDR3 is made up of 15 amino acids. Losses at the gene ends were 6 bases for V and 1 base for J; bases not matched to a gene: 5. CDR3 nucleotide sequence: TGTGCCAGCAGACGGACAGGGGAAGGCACAGATACGCAGTATTTT. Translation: CASRRTGEGTDTQYF.